This T cell receptor beta chain appears in the sequencing data of a study of beta chain features in type 1 diabetes. This clone was observed a single time. Germline V gene sequence: CDR1 GTSNPN, CDR2 SVGIG (reference sequence). V was clipped by 2 bases and J by 0 bases, with 14 bases between them. The length of the CDR3 is 16 residues. The entirety of the isolated RNA underwent reverse transcription, so expressed TCRB transcripts were sequenced. Clones were sequenced by immunoSEQ multiplex PCR, and TCRdb holds only the in-frame ones, with some missing. Altogether 140,000 to 150,000 clones are present, nearly 50% being singletons, with the ten largest covering 0.4% to 0.5%.

The sequence was obtained from a young man in good health. Sequencing used Tregs from blood. V gene TRBV30 combines with J gene TRBJ1-5; maybe TRBD1 (5 bases). The CDR3 DNA sequence: TGTGCCTGGAGTACCCCAGGGTCATATAGCAATCAGCCCCAGCATTTT. Amino acid sequence: CAWSTPGSYSNQPQHF.